This TCR beta chain originates from a study of beta chain features in type 1 diabetes. All of the isolated RNA was reverse transcribed, so expressed TCRB transcripts were sequenced. Clones were read by immunoSEQ multiplex PCR, and TCRdb kept only the in-frame ones, dropping some. This sample has 900,000 or so clones, with roughly 15% found just once. Germline trimming cut 0 bases from V and 8 bases from J; bases unmatched to any gene: 8. Germline CDR1 reads MNHNY; CDR2 reads SVGAGI (reference sequence). This CDR3 spans 16 amino acids. The sample taken for sequencing was naive CD4+ T cells from blood. This rearrangement joins TRBV6-6 to TRBJ1-4; 8 nucleotides match TRBD1. The TCR comes from a woman under 30 in good health. The CDR3 region has the DNA TGTGCCAGCAGTTACTCGAGAGGGACAGGAGGCGAAAAACTGTTTTTT. Protein product: CASSYSRGTGGEKLFF.